The 19 T cell receptor beta chains below come from one sample, sequenced in a study of cytomegalovirus exposure and HLA in healthy donors. Method: immunoSEQ multiplex PCR; TCRdb's copy keeps in-frame clones and lacks some. The sample consists of around 120,000 clones, about nine tenths of them appearing once. The source material was PBMCs. These receptors were collected from a man between 18 and 35 years old in good health and CMV-seronegative.

The chain is built from TRBV5-1 and TRBJ2-2; weak D call: TRBD2 (5 bases). With 3 bases removed from V and 6 bases from J, the gap between germline ends came to 18 bases. Germline V gene data show CDR1 as SGHRS and CDR2 as YFSETQ. This CDR3 has 16 amino acids. CDR3 DNA: TGCGCCAGCAGCTCACGATTAACTAGAGGGCCCGGGGAGCTGTTTTTT. Amino acids: CASSSRLTRGPGELFF.

This chain uses TRBV25-1 with TRBJ2-7; 7 nucleotides align to TRBD2. CDR3 length equals 14 residues. Germline CDR1 reads MGHDK; CDR2 reads SYGVNS. V trimming: 8 bases; J trimming: 4 bases; junction bases outside the gene matches: 11. CDR3 in DNA: TGTGCCAGCCAGGAGCCGGGGGGTATATACGAGCAGTACTTC. Protein: CASQEPGGIYEQYF.

The chain uses TRBV4-1 and TRBJ1-1; D remains ambiguous. Germline values: CDR1 MGHRA, CDR2 YSYEKL. The CDR3 sequence is 14 residues long. V lost 0 bases to trimming and J lost 7 bases, with 12 bases between them. CDR3 protein: CASSQDIRGVEAFF. CDR3 nucleotides: TGCGCCAGCAGCCAAGATATTCGGGGAGTTGAAGCTTTCTTT.

V usage is TRBV4-3 and J usage is TRBJ2-3, with 13 bases aligning to TRBD2. Germline V gene sequence: CDR1 LGHNA, CDR2 YSLEER. Losses at the gene ends were 4 bases for V and 5 bases for J; bases not matched to a gene: 3. The length of the CDR3 is 15 residues. CDR3 amino acids: CASSRLAGGGDTQYF. CDR3 DNA sequence: TGCGCCAGCAGCCGACTAGCGGGAGGTGGAGATACGCAGTATTTT.

The chain employs TRBV7-9 and TRBJ1-4; D possibly corresponds to TRBD1 (5 bases). The V end lost 0 bases, the J end lost 3 bases, and 8 bases lay between the germline ends. The CDR3 length is 15 residues. The V gene's germline CDR1 is SEHNR and CDR2 FQNEAQ (reference sequence). The CDR3, as DNA: TGTGCCAGCAGCTTAGCGACAGATCCTAATGAAAAACTGTTTTTT. It encodes CASSLATDPNEKLFF.

V is TRBV19 and J is TRBJ2-1; perhaps TRBD1 as D (6 bases). Trimming shortened V by 3 bases and J by 10 bases, and 16 bases separated the two germline ends. The CDR3 runs 14 residues. CDR1 and CDR2 from the germline V gene are LNHDA and SQIVND (reference sequence). Here the CDR3 DNA reads TGTGCCAGTAGTATTATAGGGACCGGGACAGAGCAGTTCTTC. This sequence encodes CASSIIGTGTEQFF.

The chain joins TRBV28 to TRBJ1-1; perhaps TRBD1 as D (5 bases). The CDR3 consists of 13 residues. Germline CDR1 MDHEN, CDR2 SYDVKM. Trimming cost V 7 bases and J 0 bases, with 9 bases left between them. CDR3 nucleotides: TGTGCCAGCATCGGGGGGATGAACACTGAAGCTTTCTTT. It yields the protein CASIGGMNTEAFF.

The rearrangement joins TRBV6-5 to TRBJ1-1; D is unclear. This CDR3 is built from 16 residues. V was shortened by 0 bases and J by 0 bases, with 11 bases between the two germline ends. Per the germline V gene, CDR1 is MNHEY and CDR2 is SVGAGI. DNA for the CDR3: TGTGCCAGCAGTTACTCGGGGTCGAGGGTGAACACTGAAGCTTTCTTT. This translates into CASSYSGSRVNTEAFF.

The V call is TRBV7-2, the J call TRBJ2-3; tentative D call: TRBD2 (5 bases). Germline V gene lookup returns CDR1 SGHTA and CDR2 FQGNSA. This CDR3 comprises 13 residues. Trimming took 2 bases from V and 4 from J, leaving 7 bases between them. CDR3 amino acids: CASSLLAADTQYF. Here the CDR3 DNA reads TGTGCCAGCAGCTTACTAGCCGCAGATACGCAGTATTTT.

The V call is TRBV30, the J call TRBJ1-1, with a weak D call TRBD1 (5 bases). Germline V gene lookup returns CDR1 GTSNPN and CDR2 SVGIG (reference sequence). V lost 3 bases and J lost 5, with 13 bases in between. This CDR3 region has 13 residues. In nucleotides, the CDR3 is TGTGCCTGGAGCAAGGGATCAGGGACTGAAGCTTTCTTT. It encodes CAWSKGSGTEAFF.

This clone has a single count. This chain joins TRBV10-3 and TRBJ1-2, with TRBD1 as a possible D gene (6 bases). CDR1 ENHRY and CDR2 SYGVKD come from the germline V gene. The V end was cut by 7 bases, the J end by 3 bases, with 18 bases between. The CDR3 totals 15 residues. The chain's CDR3 is CAINGIEQGYYGYTF. In DNA form, the CDR3 reads TGTGCCATCAACGGAATTGAACAGGGTTACTATGGCTACACCTTC.

CDR3 DNA sequence: TGTGCCAGTATACAGGGTTCTTCCTACGAGCAGTACTTC. It translates to CASIQGSSYEQYF. The chain has TRBV5-5 and TRBJ2-7; possible D gene TRBD1, 6 bases. CDR1 and CDR2 from the germline V gene are SGHKS and YYEKEE (reference sequence). The V end was cut by 8 bases, the J end by 1 base, with 13 bases between. CDR3 size: 13 residues.

The V call is TRBV7-9, the J call TRBJ2-3, with 11 bases matching TRBD2. Germline values: CDR1 SEHNR, CDR2 FQNEAQ (reference sequence). V lost 4 bases, J lost 6 bases, and 12 bases stayed unmatched. This CDR3 comprises 17 residues. For the CDR3, the DNA is TGTGCCAGCAGCTCGGGGGTAGCGGGAGGGCCGGCCGATACGCAGTATTTT. Encoded protein: CASSSGVAGGPADTQYF.

Concerning this clone: One end of the junction is discordant with germline, which a read error may explain. V gene TRBV7-9 combines with J gene TRBJ2-3; possibly TRBD2 for D (6 bases). Germline values: CDR1 SEHNR, CDR2 FQNEAQ (reference sequence). The CDR3 loop spans 16 amino acids. The CDR3 loop reads CASSPNLGDLRDTQCF. The CDR3 DNA is TGTGCCAGCAGCCCAAACCTTGGGGACCTGCGGGATACGCAGTGTTTT.

The table lists this clone with a count of one. V is TRBV7-2 and J is TRBJ1-5, with 7 bases lining up with TRBD1. Germline assignment: CDR1 SGHTA and CDR2 FQGNSA. The ends lost 1 base at V and 0 bases at J; junction bases unmatched: 3. This CDR3 contains 16 residues. The CDR3 protein is CASSLVGGNSNQPQHF. The CDR3 nucleotides are TGTGCCAGCAGCTTAGTAGGGGGCAATAGCAATCAGCCCCAGCATTTT.

V usage is TRBV4-1 and J usage is TRBJ2-1; 7 bases map to TRBD2. The CDR3 is 18 residues long. V dropped 3 bases and J dropped 0; count of bases not matched to a gene: 11. Germline lookup yields CDR1 MGHRA and CDR2 YSYEKL. The CDR3 nucleotides read TGCGCCAGCAGCCAGGGCCCCCTAGCGGTAAGCTCCTACAATGAGCAGTTCTTC. Translation: CASSQGPLAVSSYNEQFF.

V and J are TRBV4-1 and TRBJ2-7, with 7 bases fitting TRBD1. The CDR3 is 15 residues long. CDR1 and CDR2 from the germline V gene are MGHRA and YSYEKL. Unmatched junction bases numbered 5, after V lost 3 bases and J lost 0 bases. In nucleotides, the CDR3 is TGCGCCAGCAGCCAGGTACAGGGGTCCTCCTACGAGCAGTACTTC. Its translation: CASSQVQGSSYEQYF.

V usage is TRBV10-3 and J usage is TRBJ1-4; TRBD1 agrees at 9 bases. With V trimmed by 3 bases and J by 5 bases, 1 base remained unmatched. The CDR3 covers 14 residues. Germline loops: CDR1 ENHRY, CDR2 SYGVKD. Written as DNA, the CDR3 is TGTGCCATCAGTGACGGGACAGGGAATGAAAAACTGTTTTTT. It encodes CAISDGTGNEKLFF.

The chain joins TRBV7-2 to TRBJ2-1; D gene unclear. CDR1 SGHTA and CDR2 FQGNSA come from the germline V gene. The germline V and J ends were trimmed by 3 bases and 11 bases, with 14 bases remaining between them. The CDR3 length is 13 residues. Here the CDR3 reads CASSFDGSVKQFF. The DNA for the CDR3 is TGTGCCAGCAGCTTCGATGGCTCCGTGAAGCAGTTCTTC.